Listed below are T cell receptor beta chains from one sample, sequenced in a study of blood T cell repertoires in COVID-19. The assay was immunoSEQ multiplex PCR, and TCRdb's table has in-frame clones only and misses some. In the table there are tens of thousands of clones, roughly 90% of which are singletons. The sequencing sample was made of peripheral blood. The receptors were gathered from a male donor with acute or convalescent COVID-19. Each CDR3 is given with its conserved first and last residue. A D gene is named only where the DNA matches it firmly. A clone size is listed for some rows: how often the clone was seen (once, few, many), or a class if it is expanded.

CDR3nt: TGTGCCAGCAGCTCCCAGACAGGGGGTCTTGCTGGGGCCAACGTCCTGACTTTC; CDR3aa: CASSSQTGGLAGANVLTF; v_gene: TRBV7-2; d_gene: TRBD1; abundance: once; j_gene: TRBJ2-6
CDR3nt: TGTGCCAGCAGTTGGGACAGGGGGCGTTACGAGCAGTACTTC; CDR3aa: CASSWDRGRYEQYF; v_gene: TRBV6-5; d_gene: TRBD1; abundance: NA; j_gene: TRBJ2-7
CDR3nt: TGTGCCTGGGTCCCCAGGGCGCGCGCGGCCTACGAGCAGTACTTC; CDR3aa: CAWVPRARAAYEQYF; v_gene: TRBV30; d_gene: NA; abundance: NA; j_gene: TRBJ2-7
CDR3nt: TGTGCCAGTAGTATCGGGGGACTACTGAACACTGAAGCTTTCTTT; CDR3aa: CASSIGGLLNTEAFF; v_gene: TRBV19; d_gene: NA; abundance: NA; j_gene: TRBJ1-1
CDR3nt: TGTGCCAGCACTAAGGGGGGGGGTACTAATCAGCCCCAGCATTTT; CDR3aa: CASTKGGGTNQPQHF; v_gene: TRBV6-5; d_gene: NA; abundance: NA; j_gene: TRBJ1-5
CDR3nt: TGTGCCAGCAGCCACGCCGGGACAGACTACGAGCAGTACTTC; CDR3aa: CASSHAGTDYEQYF; v_gene: TRBV7-8; d_gene: TRBD1; abundance: NA; j_gene: TRBJ2-7
CDR3nt: TGCGCCAGCAGCTCCGGGACAGGCGCAACTAATGAAAAACTGTTTTTT; CDR3aa: CASSSGTGATNEKLFF; v_gene: TRBV5-1; d_gene: TRBD1; abundance: NA; j_gene: TRBJ1-4
CDR3nt: TGTGCCAGCAGCCCAACCTTTCCAGAAAGTAATTCACCCCTCCACTTT; CDR3aa: CASSPTFPESNSPLHF; v_gene: TRBV7-6; d_gene: NA; abundance: NA; j_gene: TRBJ1-6
CDR3nt: TGTGCCTGGAACACAGGGGGCTCCGAGACCCAGTACTTC; CDR3aa: CAWNTGGSETQYF; v_gene: TRBV30; d_gene: TRBD1; abundance: NA; j_gene: TRBJ2-5
CDR3nt: TGTGCCTGGAGCACGGACAGGGGAGGTTTTTCAGATACGCAGTATTTT; CDR3aa: CAWSTDRGGFSDTQYF; v_gene: TRBV30; d_gene: TRBD1; abundance: NA; j_gene: TRBJ2-3
CDR3nt: TGCAGTGGAGTCCGAGACGAGCAGTACTTC; CDR3aa: CSGVRDEQYF; v_gene: TRBV20-1; d_gene: NA; abundance: NA; j_gene: TRBJ2-7
CDR3nt: TGCGCCAGCAGTTCGACAGCCACGAACACCGGGGAGCTGTTTTTT; CDR3aa: CASSSTATNTGELFF; v_gene: TRBV5-1; d_gene: NA; abundance: NA; j_gene: TRBJ2-2
CDR3nt: TGTGCCAGCAGCTCGATCGGCCCAGGGCCCCAGCATTTT; CDR3aa: CASSSIGPGPQHF; v_gene: TRBV12-3/TRBV12-4; d_gene: NA; abundance: NA; j_gene: TRBJ1-5
CDR3nt: TGTGCCATCAGTGAACAGGGGAGCTATGGCTACACCTTC; CDR3aa: CAISEQGSYGYTF; v_gene: TRBV10-3; d_gene: TRBD1; abundance: NA; j_gene: TRBJ1-2
CDR3nt: TGTGCCAGCAGCTTAGCCGGGACAAACGCAGAAAAACTGTTTTTT; CDR3aa: CASSLAGTNAEKLFF; v_gene: TRBV11-1; d_gene: NA; abundance: NA; j_gene: TRBJ1-4
CDR3nt: TGTGCCAGCAGTTACCCGGGACAGGGGGCAAACTATGGCTACACCTTC; CDR3aa: CASSYPGQGANYGYTF; v_gene: TRBV6-5; d_gene: TRBD1; abundance: NA; j_gene: TRBJ1-2
CDR3nt: TGTGCCACCGGGGTCCGGGTAGGGTCCTACGAGCAGTACTTC; CDR3aa: CATGVRVGSYEQYF; v_gene: TRBV10-3; d_gene: NA; abundance: NA; j_gene: TRBJ2-7
CDR3nt: TGCAGTGCAGGGGAAGAGACCCAGTACTTC; CDR3aa: CSAGEETQYF; v_gene: TRBV20-1; d_gene: NA; abundance: NA; j_gene: TRBJ2-5
CDR3nt: TGTGCCAGCAGCTTCGGACAGGGGGCTACAGATACGCAGTATTTT; CDR3aa: CASSFGQGATDTQYF; v_gene: TRBV5-8; d_gene: TRBD1; abundance: NA; j_gene: TRBJ2-3
CDR3nt: TGTGCCAGCAGCGAGCAAACAGGGTTTCAGCCCCAGCATTTT; CDR3aa: CASSEQTGFQPQHF; v_gene: TRBV7-8; d_gene: NA; abundance: NA; j_gene: TRBJ1-5
CDR3nt: TGTGCCAGCAGCCTGGCGCCGGGACAGGGGAATTCACCCCTCCACTTT; CDR3aa: CASSLAPGQGNSPLHF; v_gene: TRBV7-4; d_gene: TRBD1; abundance: NA; j_gene: TRBJ1-6
CDR3nt: TGTGCCAGCAGCCGGCGGACAGGGGCCTACGAGCAGTACTTC; CDR3aa: CASSRRTGAYEQYF; v_gene: TRBV7-9; d_gene: TRBD1; abundance: NA; j_gene: TRBJ2-7
CDR3nt: TGTGCCAGCTCACGGAACAGGGGGCCGCCGATTGTAGAAGCTTTCTTT; CDR3aa: CASSRNRGPPIVEAFF; v_gene: TRBV18; d_gene: TRBD1; abundance: NA; j_gene: TRBJ1-1
CDR3nt: TGTGCCAGTAGTATAGGGCAGGGCGACGAGCAGTACTTC; CDR3aa: CASSIGQGDEQYF; v_gene: TRBV19; d_gene: NA; abundance: NA; j_gene: TRBJ2-7
CDR3nt: TGTGCCAGCAGCATCCCGGGAAACCCCTACGAGCAGTACTTC; CDR3aa: CASSIPGNPYEQYF; v_gene: TRBV7-8; d_gene: NA; abundance: NA; j_gene: TRBJ2-7
CDR3nt: TGTGCCAGCAGCCTTCTCCCAGCGGGGGAGAAAGAGACCCAGTACTTC; CDR3aa: CASSLLPAGEKETQYF; v_gene: TRBV9; d_gene: TRBD2; abundance: once; j_gene: TRBJ2-5
CDR3nt: TGCAGCGCCCAACAGGGGGATGGAAACACCATATATTTT; CDR3aa: CSAQQGDGNTIYF; v_gene: TRBV29-1; d_gene: TRBD1; abundance: NA; j_gene: TRBJ1-3
CDR3nt: TGTGCCAGCAACGAGAGGGGGCTTTACTCTGCGGGGGCCAACGTCCTGACTTTC; CDR3aa: CASNERGLYSAGANVLTF; v_gene: TRBV28; d_gene: TRBD1; abundance: NA; j_gene: TRBJ2-6
CDR3nt: TGTGCCAGCAGTGCAAGGGGTGGGGCTCCTAATGAGCAGTTCTTC; CDR3aa: CASSARGGAPNEQFF; v_gene: TRBV2; d_gene: NA; abundance: NA; j_gene: TRBJ2-1
CDR3nt: TGTGCCAGCAGTGGACATCAGGCGAATGAAAAACTGTTTTTT; CDR3aa: CASSGHQANEKLFF; v_gene: TRBV28; d_gene: NA; abundance: NA; j_gene: TRBJ1-4
CDR3nt: TGTGCCAGCAGCCCCACTAGCGGGGGGTCACACAATGAGCAGTTCTTC; CDR3aa: CASSPTSGGSHNEQFF; v_gene: TRBV5-4; d_gene: TRBD2; abundance: NA; j_gene: TRBJ2-1
CDR3nt: TGCGCCAGCAGCCCTGGTGGCGACCCCCGACAGGCTGAAACCTTC; CDR3aa: CASSPGGDPRQAETF; v_gene: TRBV5-1; d_gene: NA; abundance: NA; j_gene: TRBJ1-2
CDR3nt: TGTGCCAGCAGCTTAGGTCGGCGCGGGGGGGGAGATACGCAGTATTTT; CDR3aa: CASSLGRRGGGDTQYF; v_gene: TRBV7-6; d_gene: TRBD2; abundance: NA; j_gene: TRBJ2-3
CDR3nt: TGTGCCAGCAGCCCCCCGACAGTAGGCACTGAAGCTTTCTTT; CDR3aa: CASSPPTVGTEAFF; v_gene: TRBV3-1/TRBV3-2; d_gene: NA; abundance: NA; j_gene: TRBJ1-1
CDR3nt: TGTGCCAGCAGCGTAGTGTGTCAGGGCGACTCTAGCAATCAGCCCCAGCATTTT; CDR3aa: CASSVVCQGDSSNQPQHF; v_gene: TRBV9; d_gene: NA; abundance: NA; j_gene: TRBJ1-5
CDR3nt: TGTGCCAGCAGCCAAAGGGGCGGGGGGGCCAATGCAGATACGCAGTATTTT; CDR3aa: CASSQRGGGANADTQYF; v_gene: TRBV3-1/TRBV3-2; d_gene: TRBD2; abundance: NA; j_gene: TRBJ2-3
CDR3nt: TGTGCCAGCAGTTTAGGGGCGGGGAGCTCCTATAATTCACCCCTCCACTTT; CDR3aa: CASSLGAGSSYNSPLHF; v_gene: TRBV28; d_gene: NA; abundance: NA; j_gene: TRBJ1-6
CDR3nt: TGTGCCAGCTCACCCCTGTTCGGGGTAGGAGATGGCTACACCTTC; CDR3aa: CASSPLFGVGDGYTF; v_gene: TRBV18; d_gene: NA; abundance: NA; j_gene: TRBJ1-2
CDR3nt: TGTGCCAGCAGTGAAGGCGGATACCAAGAGACCCAGTACTTC; CDR3aa: CASSEGGYQETQYF; v_gene: TRBV2; d_gene: NA; abundance: NA; j_gene: TRBJ2-5
CDR3nt: TGTGCCAGTAGTGGCTTGGGAGGGGTTGCAGACATTCAGTACTTC; CDR3aa: CASSGLGGVADIQYF; v_gene: TRBV19; d_gene: TRBD2; abundance: NA; j_gene: TRBJ2-4
CDR3nt: TGTGCCAGCACCGGACTAGGGGACACCGGGGAGCTGTTTTTT; CDR3aa: CASTGLGDTGELFF; v_gene: TRBV18; d_gene: TRBD2; abundance: NA; j_gene: TRBJ2-2
CDR3nt: TGTGCCAGCTCCCCGGGACAGGTGTGGACCGGGGAGCTGTTTTTT; CDR3aa: CASSPGQVWTGELFF; v_gene: TRBV18; d_gene: TRBD1; abundance: NA; j_gene: TRBJ2-2
CDR3nt: TGTGCCAGCAGCTTGGCCCGGCAGGGCAGATCCTATGGCTACACCTTC; CDR3aa: CASSLARQGRSYGYTF; v_gene: TRBV5-5; d_gene: NA; abundance: NA; j_gene: TRBJ1-2
CDR3nt: TGTGCCAGCAGTTATGCGGTCAGCTCTGGGGCCAACGTCCTGACTTTC; CDR3aa: CASSYAVSSGANVLTF; v_gene: TRBV27; d_gene: NA; abundance: NA; j_gene: TRBJ2-6
CDR3nt: TGCGCCAGCAGCTTGAACCAGGGGGAGACCTACGAGCAGTACTTC; CDR3aa: CASSLNQGETYEQYF; v_gene: TRBV5-1; d_gene: TRBD1; abundance: NA; j_gene: TRBJ2-7
CDR3nt: TGTGCCAGCAGTTCTGTGAGAAACACTGAAGCTTTCTTT; CDR3aa: CASSSVRNTEAFF; v_gene: TRBV6-6; d_gene: NA; abundance: NA; j_gene: TRBJ1-1
CDR3nt: TGTGCCAGCAGTCTGGACAGCACGAAGGAGAATTCACCCCTCCACTTT; CDR3aa: CASSLDSTKENSPLHF; v_gene: TRBV2; d_gene: NA; abundance: few; j_gene: TRBJ1-6
CDR3nt: TGTGCCAGCAGCTTAAAGCGGGGGGTTCTTCCCGGGGAGCTGTTTTTT; CDR3aa: CASSLKRGVLPGELFF; v_gene: TRBV5-6; d_gene: TRBD2; abundance: NA; j_gene: TRBJ2-2
CDR3nt: TGTGCCAGCAGACCCGGGACAGTTAATGAAAAACTGTTTTTT; CDR3aa: CASRPGTVNEKLFF; v_gene: TRBV27; d_gene: TRBD1; abundance: NA; j_gene: TRBJ1-4